Below, 15 T cell receptor beta chains from the same sample are listed, as sequenced in a study of Tregs in tolerant kidney transplant recipients. Assay: immunoSEQ multiplex PCR; the TCRdb copy retains only in-frame clones and omits some. The sample includes 31,000 or so clones. Sequences were derived from CD8+ T cells from blood, sampled before the transplant. The receptors were gathered from a human donor who received a combined kidney and bone marrow transplant.

Worth noting for this clone: The observed sequence ends 3 residues before the CDR3 terminus, with the missing tail filled in from the germline J gene. The gene calls are TRBV10-3 and TRBJ2-1; D not certain. This CDR3 spans 15 amino acids. Trimming removed 0 bases at V and 9 bases at J, with 15 bases between. Germline loops: CDR1 ENHRY, CDR2 SYGVKD. CDR3 region: CAISESLDLYGEQFF. The covered CDR3 bases are TGTGCCATCAGTGAGTCCCTAGACCTATATGGTGAG.

Comment on this clone: The CDR3 end falls 3 residues outside the read, so it is completed with the germline J gene. The chain uses TRBV2 and TRBJ1-3; no clear D gene. There are 15 residues in the CDR3. Germline assignment: CDR1 SNHLY and CDR2 FYNNEI. V shed 1 base and J shed 4 bases, with 11 bases lying between them. CDR3 DNA (partial): TGTGCCAGCAGTGAAGGGGCAATGGCCGGAAACACC. It encodes CASSEGAMAGNT. The complete CDR3 sequence is CASSEGAMAGNTIYF.

This clone is identified as medium-sized from frequency. The sequence runs out 3 residues before the end of the CDR3; the remainder is reconstructed from the germline J gene. The chain links TRBV6-2 or TRBV6-3 to TRBJ2-7; D possibly corresponds to TRBD1 (6 bases). Trimming removed 4 bases at V and 0 bases at J, with 19 bases between. CDR1 MNHEY and CDR2 SVGEGT come from the germline V gene. This CDR3 is 17 amino acids long. CDR3 residues: CASSWLLDGDNSYEQYF. Incomplete CDR3 DNA: TGTGCCAGCAGTTGGTTACTAGATGGGGACAACTCCTACGAG.

Remarks on this clone: The read ends 3 residues before the CDR3 terminus; that terminus is restored from the germline J gene. The chain employs TRBV7-9 and TRBJ2-1; the match to TRBD2 covers 10 bases. The CDR3 extends over 14 amino acids. V lost 5 bases to trimming and J lost 7 bases; unmatched junction nucleotides: 5. Per germline, CDR1 SEHNR and CDR2 FQNEAQ (reference sequence). CDR3 amino acids: CASSHRTSGNEQFF. The sequenced CDR3 bases are TGTGCCAGCAGCCACCGGACTAGCGGAAATGAG.

Turning to this clone: The CDR3 end is not reached by the read, which stops 3 residues before it; the germline J gene fills it in. This chain joins TRBV2 and TRBJ2-7, with TRBD2 identical over 8 bases. Germline CDR1 SNHLY, CDR2 FYNNEI. CDR3 size: 15 residues. After removal of 5 bases from V and 3 bases from J, the junction contained 9 bases not matched to a gene. The part of the CDR3 DNA that was read is TGTGCCAGCAGTCCCTTTCTAGCGGGCGACTACGAG. Translated, it gives CASSPFLAGDYE. The CDR3 reads in full as CASSPFLAGDYEQYF. The full variable domain, rest sourced from reference TRBV2 and TRBJ2-7, is EPEVTQTPSHQVTQMGQEVILRCVPISNHLYFYWYRQILGQKVEFLVSFYNNEISEKSEIFDDQFSVERPDGSNFTLKIRSTKLEDSAMYFCASSPFLAGDYEQYFGPGTRLTVT.

Comments on this clone: The read terminates 3 residues ahead of where the CDR3 ends, so the germline J gene completes it. V and J are TRBV6-2 or TRBV6-3 and TRBJ1-4; no clear D gene. Germline V CDR1 and CDR2: MNHEY, SVGEGT. Trimming cost V 2 bases and J 6 bases, with 13 bases left between them. The CDR3 consists of 15 residues. CDR3 bases read: TGTGCCAGCAGTTACCCCCCGGTGTCCGATGAAAAA. Translated, it gives CASSYPPVSDEK. The entire CDR3 reads CASSYPPVSDEKLFF.

On this clone: The read terminates 3 residues ahead of where the CDR3 ends, so the germline J gene completes it. J is TRBJ2-7 and V is TRBV2; D may be TRBD2 (6 bases). This CDR3 spans 15 amino acids. Germline V gives CDR1 SNHLY, CDR2 FYNNEI. V was pared by 2 bases and J by 0 bases, with 11 bases between. CDR3 bases read: TGTGCCAGCAGTGAATGGCAGGGACTCTCCTACGAG. Amino acids: CASSEWQGLSYE. The whole CDR3 protein reads CASSEWQGLSYEQYF.

Concerning this clone: The read stops 3 residues short of the end of the CDR3; the missing end is completed from the germline J gene. The gene calls are TRBV6-2 or TRBV6-3 and TRBJ1-6; D perhaps matches TRBD1 (6 bases). Germline V gene sequence: CDR1 MNHEY, CDR2 SVGEGT. V was cut by 4 bases and J by 4 bases, with 11 bases left in between. CDR3 size: 15 residues. Incomplete CDR3 DNA: TGTGCCAGCAGTTGGATGGGACATTATAATTCACCC. It specifies CASSWMGHYNSP. The full CDR3 is CASSWMGHYNSPLHF.

Turning to this clone: The read stops 3 residues short of the end of the CDR3; the missing end is completed from the germline J gene. V and J are TRBV20-1 and TRBJ2-7; D is possibly TRBD2 (5 bases). Looked up from germline, CDR1 is DFQATT and CDR2 is SNEGSKA (reference sequence). The V and J ends lost 5 bases and 4 bases respectively, with 15 bases between them. The CDR3 covers 13 residues. The CDR3 protein is CSAEGSELYEQYF. The DNA read from the CDR3 is TGCAGTGCTGAGGGTTCGGAGTTATACGAG.

With regard to this clone: The CDR3 end is not reached by the read, which stops 3 residues before it; the germline J gene fills it in. V gene TRBV7-4 combines with J gene TRBJ1-5, with no clear D. The CDR3 is 15 amino acids. V was pared by 10 bases and J by 3 bases, with 19 bases between. Germline V gene data show CDR1 as SGHVT and CDR2 as SQSDAQ. The CDR3 protein is CATPLSPGDNQPQHF. CDR3 bases read: TGTGCCACCCCCCTCTCCCCCGGGGACAATCAGCCC.

This clone is deemed medium-sized (0.01 to 0.1%) by its frequency. The sequence runs out 3 residues before the end of the CDR3; the remainder is reconstructed from the germline J gene. The chain recombines TRBV24-1 with TRBJ2-1; D remains unclear. Germline values: CDR1 KGHDR, CDR2 SFDVKD. The CDR3 contains 12 residues. Between the trimmed V and J ends, which lost 12 bases and 0 bases, there was a span of 8 bases. The CDR3 sequence: CAAQDSYNEQFF. Incomplete CDR3 DNA: TGTGCCGCGCAGGACTCCTACAATGAG.

About this clone itself: The DNA ends 3 residues before the CDR3 does, and the rest of the CDR3 is filled in from the germline J gene. The rearrangement uses TRBV30 and TRBJ2-7; D not certain. V was shortened by 4 bases and J by 4 bases, with 14 bases between the two germline ends. The CDR3 consists of 13 residues. Germline values: CDR1 GTSNPN, CDR2 SVGIG (reference sequence). The covered CDR3 bases are TGTGCCTGGACCCACCAGACAAGTTACGAG. Translation: CAWTHQTSYE. The full CDR3 is CAWTHQTSYEQYF.

As for this clone: The read stops 3 residues short of the end of the CDR3; the missing end is completed from the germline J gene. V and J are TRBV12-3 or TRBV12-4 and TRBJ1-3; D gene unclear. V was pared by 3 bases and J by 4 bases, with 7 bases between. The CDR3 has 13 residues. Partial CDR3 DNA: TGTGCCAGCAGTTTTAATGCGGGAAACACC. Translation gives CASSFNAGNT. From start to end, the CDR3 is CASSFNAGNTIYF.

About this clone: Read sequence stops 3 residues before the CDR3 end, and the germline J gene provides the missing end. V usage is TRBV20-1 and J usage is TRBJ2-1; 7 positions agree with TRBD1. Germline CDR1 DFQATT, CDR2 SNEGSKA (reference sequence). V trimming: 3 bases; J trimming: 8 bases; junction bases outside the gene matches: 7. This CDR3 contains 13 residues. CDR3 DNA, as far as it was read: TGCAGTGCTAGCGATACAGGGGATGATGAG. Translation gives CSASDTGDDE. The complete CDR3 protein is CSASDTGDDEQFF.

In the case of this clone: The missing CDR3 end, 3 residues past where the read stops, is filled in from the germline J gene. The chain combines TRBV30 with TRBJ1-5; 8 nucleotides line up with TRBD1. The CDR3 loop spans 14 amino acids. Germline CDR1 GTSNPN, CDR2 SVGIG (reference sequence). V was clipped by 4 bases and J by 2 bases; unmatched bases: 4. The sequenced CDR3 bases are TGTGCCTGGAAGGACAGGGCGGGCAATCAGCCC. Amino acid sequence: CAWKDRAGNQP. In full, the CDR3 reads CAWKDRAGNQPQHF.